This T cell receptor (beta chain) was observed in a study of T cell responses to AZD1222 COVID-19 vaccine. Study-level background: The analysis combined second doses at about 4 or about 12 weeks.

Profiled with immunoSEQ multiplex PCR; TCRdb holds only in-frame clones, not every one. The sample has roughly 120,000 clones; roughly 90% are singletons. Looked up from germline, CDR1 is MDHEN and CDR2 is SYDVKM. J lost 6 bases, V lost 3 bases, and 10 bases had no gene match. The length of the CDR3 is 15 residues. The receptor comes from an adult in good health. The material was peripheral blood, obtained on day 0 of AZD1222 vaccination. The chain recombines TRBV28 with TRBJ1-2; 7 bases line up with TRBD1. CDR3 sequence: CASSFARTGVHGYTF. The CDR3 DNA reads as TGTGCCAGCAGTTTTGCCCGTACAGGGGTCCATGGCTACACCTTC.